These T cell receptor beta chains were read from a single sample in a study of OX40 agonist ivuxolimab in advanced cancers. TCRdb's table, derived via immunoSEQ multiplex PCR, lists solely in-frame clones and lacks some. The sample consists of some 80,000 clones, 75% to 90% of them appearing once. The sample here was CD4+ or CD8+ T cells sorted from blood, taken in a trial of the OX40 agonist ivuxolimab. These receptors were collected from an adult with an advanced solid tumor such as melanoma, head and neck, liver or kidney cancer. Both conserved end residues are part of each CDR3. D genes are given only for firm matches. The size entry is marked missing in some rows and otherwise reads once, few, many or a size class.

DNA: TGTGCCAGCTCACCCTCAGACAGGGGTGACGGGGAGCTGTTTTTT
CDR3: CASSPSDRGDGELFF
V: TRBV18
J: TRBJ2-2
D: TRBD1
size: NA

DNA: TGTGCCAGCAGCAGGGGACTAGCGGGAGATACGCAGTATTTT
CDR3: CASSRGLAGDTQYF
V: TRBV5-6
J: TRBJ2-3
D: TRBD2
size: NA

DNA: TGTGCCAGCAGTAAAGACAGGGGCGATGAGCAGTTCTTC
CDR3: CASSKDRGDEQFF
V: TRBV6-1
J: TRBJ2-1
D: TRBD1
size: NA

DNA: TGTGCCAGCAGTTACTCGCAGGGGTTTGAAGCTTTCTTT
CDR3: CASSYSQGFEAFF
V: TRBV6-5
J: TRBJ1-1
D: NA
size: NA

DNA: TGTGCCAGCTCACTCGGAGAACGGACAGGTGGCACTGAAGCTTTCTTT
CDR3: CASSLGERTGGTEAFF
V: TRBV18
J: TRBJ1-1
D: TRBD1
size: NA

DNA: TGTGCCAGCAGCTTTTCCCCCACCGGGCCTGAATTACCTAATCAGCCCCAGCATTTT
CDR3: CASSFSPTGPELPNQPQHF
V: TRBV7-9
J: TRBJ1-5
D: NA
size: once

DNA: TGTGCCAGCCCATCGTGGGGGGACTTT
CDR3: CASPSWGDF
V: TRBV6-4
J: TRBJ1-1
D: NA
size: NA

DNA: TGTGCCAGCAGACAAGAACTAGCCACCCACGAGCAGTACTTC
CDR3: CASRQELATHEQYF
V: TRBV28
J: TRBJ2-7
D: NA
size: NA

DNA: TGCGCCAGCAGCCTTCCGGGACAGGGCACCTACGAGCAGTACTTC
CDR3: CASSLPGQGTYEQYF
V: TRBV5-1
J: TRBJ2-7
D: TRBD1
size: NA

DNA: TGTGCCAGCAGCGCGGGGCCGGGTAGCGAGCAGTACTTC
CDR3: CASSAGPGSEQYF
V: TRBV9
J: TRBJ2-7
D: NA
size: NA

DNA: TGTGCCAGTAGTAGACAGGGGCTTGTCTATGGCTACACCTTC
CDR3: CASSRQGLVYGYTF
V: TRBV19
J: TRBJ1-2
D: TRBD1
size: NA